This TCR beta chain was identified during a study of post-analysis software for immune sequencing data. Details on this clonotype: What it binds is unknown.

TCR beta cDNA libraries had unique molecular identifiers. TCRdb reanalysed the PCR reads using MiXCR and keeps one entry per CDR3 protein. The profile shows under 200,000 distinct CDR3 sequences, 35% to 40% of them singletons. The CDR3 length is 13 residues. Trimming removed 5 bases from V and 12 bases from J, with 19 bases in between. Looked up from germline, CDR1 is MNHNY and CDR2 is SVGAGI (reference sequence). General study points: Compared with controls, patients showed significantly lower normalized Chao1 diversity.

V usage is TRBV6-6 and J usage is TRBJ1-1; D is unclear. The sequence was obtained from a girl aged 5-17 years with multiple sclerosis. This material consisted of blood, taken after autologous hematopoietic stem cell transplantation. CDR3 loop: CASSPRTHAASFF. The DNA for the CDR3 is TGTGCCAGCAGTCCCCGGACCCACGCGGCGTCTTTCTTT.